This T cell receptor beta chain originates from a study of cytomegalovirus exposure and HLA in healthy donors. Notes on the study in general: According to a later analysis, most TCR beta chains associated with CMV appeared HLA-restricted. It was 164 TCR beta chains that were listed as cytomegalovirus-associated. Donor immune exposure was known only as CMV serostatus. More clonal expansion characterized HLA-associated TCR beta chains than equally common others in a later analysis.

PCR was performed using 60 Vbeta and 13 Jbeta primers. The repertoire was sequenced with immunoSEQ multiplex PCR; TCRdb's copy has only in-frame clones and lacks some. The sample consists of roughly 150,000 clones, roughly 70% of them appearing once. A word on this clone: What it recognizes is unknown.

V shed 6 bases, J shed 4 bases, and the junction held 9 bases outside the gene matches. Looked up from germline, CDR1 is MDHEN and CDR2 is SYDVKM. There are 15 residues in the CDR3. This chain links TRBV28 with TRBJ1-2; 9 positions agree with TRBD1. Sample: PBMCs. The TCR was taken from a man aged 30-40 years in good health and CMV-seronegative. CDR3 sequence (DNA): TGTGCCAGCAGCCTTACGGGACAGGGAGTCTATGGCTACACCTTC. Residues: CASSLTGQGVYGYTF.